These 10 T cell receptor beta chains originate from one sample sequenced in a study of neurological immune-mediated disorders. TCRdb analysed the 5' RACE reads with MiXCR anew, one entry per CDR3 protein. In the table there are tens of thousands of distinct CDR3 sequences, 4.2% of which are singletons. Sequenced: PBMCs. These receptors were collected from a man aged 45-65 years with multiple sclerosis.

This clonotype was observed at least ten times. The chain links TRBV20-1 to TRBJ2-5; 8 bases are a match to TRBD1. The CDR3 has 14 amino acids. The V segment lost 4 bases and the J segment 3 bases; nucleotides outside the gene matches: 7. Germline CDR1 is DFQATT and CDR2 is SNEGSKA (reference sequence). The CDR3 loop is CSAKTGDRKETQYF. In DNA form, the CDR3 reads TGCAGTGCTAAGACTGGGGACAGGAAAGAGACCCAGTACTTC.

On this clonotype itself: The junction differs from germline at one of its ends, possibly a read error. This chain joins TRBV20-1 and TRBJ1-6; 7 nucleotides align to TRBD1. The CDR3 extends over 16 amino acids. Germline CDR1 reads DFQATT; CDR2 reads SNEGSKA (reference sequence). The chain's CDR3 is CSVVGGYTPYNSPLNF. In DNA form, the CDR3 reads TGCAGTGTCGTAGGGGGCTACACCCCCTATAATTCACCCCTCAACTTT.

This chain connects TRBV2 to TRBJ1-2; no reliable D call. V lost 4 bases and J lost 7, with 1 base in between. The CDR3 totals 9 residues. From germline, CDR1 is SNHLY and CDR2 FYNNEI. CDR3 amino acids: CASSGGYTF. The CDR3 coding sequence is TGTGCCAGCAGTGGTGGCTACACCTTC.

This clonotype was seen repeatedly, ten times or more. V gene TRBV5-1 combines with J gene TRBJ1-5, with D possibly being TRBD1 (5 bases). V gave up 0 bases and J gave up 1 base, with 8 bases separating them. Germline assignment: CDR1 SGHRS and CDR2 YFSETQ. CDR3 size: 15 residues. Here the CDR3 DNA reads TGCGCCAGCAGCTTGGACGGGGGAAGCAATCAGCCCCAGCATTTT. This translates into CASSLDGGSNQPQHF.

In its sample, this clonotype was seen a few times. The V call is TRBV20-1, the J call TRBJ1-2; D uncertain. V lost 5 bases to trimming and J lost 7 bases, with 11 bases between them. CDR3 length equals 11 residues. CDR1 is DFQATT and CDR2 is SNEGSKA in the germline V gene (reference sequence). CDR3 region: CSAPETGGYTF. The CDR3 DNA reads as TGCAGTGCTCCAGAGACGGGTGGCTACACCTTC.

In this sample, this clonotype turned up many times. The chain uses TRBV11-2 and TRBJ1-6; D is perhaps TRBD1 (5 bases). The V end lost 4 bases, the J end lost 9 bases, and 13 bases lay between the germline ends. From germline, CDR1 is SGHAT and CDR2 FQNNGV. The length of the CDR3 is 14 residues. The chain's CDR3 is CASSSSRDLSPLHF. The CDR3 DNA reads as TGTGCCAGCAGCTCGAGCAGGGACCTTTCACCCCTCCACTTT.

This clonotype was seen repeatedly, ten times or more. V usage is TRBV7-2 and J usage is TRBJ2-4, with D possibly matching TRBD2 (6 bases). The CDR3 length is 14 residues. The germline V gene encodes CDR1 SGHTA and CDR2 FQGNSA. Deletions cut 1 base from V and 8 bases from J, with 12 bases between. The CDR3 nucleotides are TGTGCCAGCAGCTTAGGTGGCGGAGGGGACATTCAGTACTTC. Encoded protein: CASSLGGGGDIQYF.

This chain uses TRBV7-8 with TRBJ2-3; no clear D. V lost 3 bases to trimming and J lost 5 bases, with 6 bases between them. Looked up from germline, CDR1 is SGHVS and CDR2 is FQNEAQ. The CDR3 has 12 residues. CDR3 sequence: CASSFKEDTQYF. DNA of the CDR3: TGTGCCAGCAGCTTTAAGGAAGATACGCAGTATTTT.

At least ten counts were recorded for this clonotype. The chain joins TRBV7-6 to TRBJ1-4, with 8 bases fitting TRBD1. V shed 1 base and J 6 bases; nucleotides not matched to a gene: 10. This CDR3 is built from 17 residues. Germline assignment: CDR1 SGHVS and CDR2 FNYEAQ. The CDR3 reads CASSLVGRGRMDEKLFF. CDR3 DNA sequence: TGTGCCAGCAGCTTAGTCGGCAGGGGGCGAATGGATGAAAAACTGTTTTTT.

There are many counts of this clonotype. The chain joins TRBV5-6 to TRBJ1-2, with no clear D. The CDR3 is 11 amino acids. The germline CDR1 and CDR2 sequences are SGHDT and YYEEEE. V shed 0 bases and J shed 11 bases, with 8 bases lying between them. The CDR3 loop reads CASSLGRTYTF. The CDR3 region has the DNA TGTGCCAGCAGCTTGGGAAGGACTTACACCTTC.